Listed here is a single T cell receptor (beta chain). Antigen specificity is unknown. The use of a sample-barcoded 5' primer and a J-beta primer mix characterized a second PCR of roughly 6 to 11 cycles. Via MiXCR, TCRdb re-called the 5' RACE reads, giving one row per CDR3 protein. The table lists 1.5 million or so distinct CDR3 sequences, approximately 38% of them singletons. This sample is part of a study of blood T cells in healthy people across ages. Isolation yielded PBMCs, at least 6.5 million per sample, in every case. The germline V gene encodes CDR1 DFQATT and CDR2 SNEGSKA (reference sequence). The CDR3 runs to 16 residues. Study-wide points: Compared with aged donors, long-lived donors showed fewer expanded clones, suggesting selection.

This sequence originates from a woman aged 18-29 years in good health. The chain employs TRBV20-1 and TRBJ2-4; TRBD2 matches at 11 bases. The J call may not be correct, given that the DNA end is closer to TRBJ2-7. The sequencing sample was made of blood. Here the CDR3 reads CSARYPGTSGFYEQYF. The DNA for the CDR3 is TGCAGTGCTAGATATCCCGGGACTAGCGGTTTCTACGAGCAGTACTTC.